This T cell receptor beta chain appears in the sequencing data of a study of blood T cell repertoires in COVID-19. About the research overall: There were acute and convalescent COVID-19 samples, and they came from the United States, Italy and Spain.

Living in under 30 US areas, the participants were between 18 and 89 years of age. Cohort allocation depended upon clinical history that participants reported. Two negative PCRs, clearance, or symptom resolution had been documented for recovered Cohort 3 donors. The V gene's germline CDR1 is SGDLS and CDR2 YYNGEE. The CDR3 runs to 16 residues. J lost 2 bases, V lost 4 bases, and 10 bases had no gene match. The data were produced by immunoSEQ multiplex PCR, yet TCRdb's version contains in-frame clones alone and is incomplete. The table lists roughly 380,000 clones, around 87% of them singletons. This receptor was obtained from a man in his thirties or forties who had recovered from COVID-19. Sample: PBMCs or T cells enriched from blood (not recorded which). V gene TRBV9 combines with J gene TRBJ2-7; 9 bases match TRBD1. CDR3 coding DNA: TGTGCCAGCAGCCCGACCCGGGACAGGGTACCCTACGAGCAGTACTTC. Translating it yields CASSPTRDRVPYEQYF.